The entry below describes one T cell receptor (beta chain). The target antigen is unknown. Stem cell-like memory, regulatory, central memory and naive CD4+ cells were sorted via CD45RO/CCR7/CD25/CD127/CD95/CD27. V lost 4 bases and J 5 bases, leaving 15 bases between the germline ends. CDR1 and CDR2 from the germline V gene are LNHDA and SQIVND (reference sequence). The CDR3 contains 14 residues. This specimen belongs to a study of beta chain features in type 1 diabetes. Study outcomes and limitations: The study found fewer insertions and more deletions at VDJ junctions in type 1 diabetes patients. Among patients, naive, central memory and Treg TCRB repertoires appeared more similar than among healthy donors.

Sequencing targeted expressed TCRB transcripts, as all isolated RNA had been reverse transcribed. This table comes from immunoSEQ multiplex PCR, and its TCRdb copy is limited to in-frame clones, with some not included. The sample carries about 200,000 clones, around 9.9% recorded once. The chain combines TRBV19 with TRBJ2-7; D is unresolved. What was sequenced was central memory CD4+ T cells from blood. The receptor comes from a man between 18 and 29 years old in good health. CDR3 sequence: CASSTSGPLNEQYF. CDR3 nucleotides: TGTGCCAGTAGTACTTCCGGGCCTCTGAACGAGCAGTACTTC. Using reference TRBV19 and TRBJ2-7 for the parts outside the CDR3, the full variable domain is DGGITQSPKYLFRKEGQNVTLSCEQNLNHDAMYWYRQDPGQGLRLIYYSQIVNDFQKGDIAEGYSVSREKKESFPLTVTSAQKNPTAFYLCASSTSGPLNEQYFGPGTRLTVT.